Sequencing of this T cell receptor beta chain was carried out in a study of OX40 agonist ivuxolimab in advanced cancers. A note on the overall study: Ivuxolimab was a fully human IgG2 agonistic monoclonal antibody targeting the costimulatory receptor OX40 (CD134). The paper reports the monotherapy dose-escalation portion (N ≈ 52 patients) of the phase I ivuxolimab trial. Partial responses occurred in three dose-escalation patients, of whom one had hepatocellular carcinoma and two had cutaneous melanoma. In the dose-escalation cohort, around four fifths of patients were male, and the mean age was approximately 60 years, with a range of 23 to 79. Intravenous ivuxolimab was administered to patients every 2 weeks at six dose levels: 0.01, 0.1, 0.3, 1.5, 3 and 10 mg/kg. The purpose of peripheral TCRbeta sequencing was to test whether ivuxolimab changed TCR sequence diversity and led to clonal T-cell expansion. Prior anti-PD-1, anti-PD-L1 or anti-CTLA-4 therapy was permitted, and checkpoint inhibitors had been received by around 39% of dose-escalation patients. Of the roughly 52 dose-escalation patients, hepatocellular carcinoma was present in around 19, melanoma in approximately 15, renal cell carcinoma in 9 and head and neck cancer in 9.

The cysteine opens and the phenylalanine closes a CDR3 of 15 amino acids. Only the CDR3 region is kept as DNA, spanning 45 bases read in frame from base 1. Trimming accounts for 5 bases at V and 5 bases at J, while the number of junction bases matched to no gene is 9. CDR1 SGHNT and CDR2 YYREEE were looked up in the germline V gene (reference sequence). Genomic DNA was extracted from sorted cells for sequencing of the TCRbeta CDR3 region. TCRbeta CDR3 regions were sequenced using the immunoSEQ Assay. Imported from immuneACCESS, the table was reduced by TCRdb to in-frame sequences with V and J called. These copies leave out some clones; in studies compared against another copy, an unresolved V gene accounts for under half, and the cause of the remainder is not known. Across this sample there are around 79,000 clones, with just over 85% seen only once. The ten largest account for around 4.1% of the sample.

Study-level results and caveats: After ivuxolimab, CD8+ T cells had more expanded clones than CD4+ T cells on average. Which antigens the clonally expanded peripheral T cells were specific for was not determined. At doses from 0.1 to 3.0 mg/kg, clonal expansion was seen in both CD4+ and CD8+ blood T cells between baseline and week 6. Low levels of normalized T-cell clonal expansion were also seen in some patients who did not respond. In the 0.1-3.0 mg/kg groups, partial responders were among the patients with the lowest normalized peripheral clonal expansion, particularly in CD8+ T cells.

The trial excluded patients who had a history of autoimmune disease or who were on systemic immunosuppression. Peripheral blood for TCR sequencing was collected from all dose cohorts at baseline, on cycle 4 day 1, and on cycle 7 day 1. Samples were obtained from an open-label, multicenter, first-in-human phase I dose-escalation trial of ivuxolimab. Adults with locally advanced or metastatic melanoma, renal cell, hepatocellular, or head and neck squamous cell carcinoma were enrolled in the trial. Before TCR sequencing, CD4+ T cells and CD8+ T cells were sorted from peripheral blood as separate populations. This clone appeared once. No cognate antigen has been identified for it. No base-level quality is on record; no much larger clone is a single base apart.

The TCR comes from an adult with an advanced solid tumor such as melanoma, head and neck, liver or kidney cancer. The sequencing used CD4+ or CD8+ T cells sorted from blood, collected in a trial of the OX40 agonist ivuxolimab. The V and J genes are TRBV5-4 and TRBJ2-5, with 10 middle bases fitting TRBD1. The nucleotides read TGTGCCAGCAGTCGCAAGGACAGGGGGTCGGAGACCCAGTACTTC. The translation is CASSRKDRGSETQYF.